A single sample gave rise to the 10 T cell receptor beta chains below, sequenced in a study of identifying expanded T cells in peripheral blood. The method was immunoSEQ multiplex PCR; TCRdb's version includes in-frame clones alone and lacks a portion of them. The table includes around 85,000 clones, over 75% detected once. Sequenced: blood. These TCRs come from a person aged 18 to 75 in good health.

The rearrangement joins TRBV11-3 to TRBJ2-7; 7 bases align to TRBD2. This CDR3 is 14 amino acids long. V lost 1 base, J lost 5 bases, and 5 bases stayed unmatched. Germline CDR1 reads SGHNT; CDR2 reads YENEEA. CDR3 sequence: CASSLGGGSNEQYF. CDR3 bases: TGTGCCAGCAGCTTAGGGGGGGGAAGTAACGAGCAGTACTTC. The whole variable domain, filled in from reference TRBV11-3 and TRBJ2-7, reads EAGVVQSPRYKIIEKKQPVAFWCNPISGHNTLYWYLQNLGQGPELLIRYENEEAVDDSQLPKDRFSAERLKGVDSTLKIQPAELGDSAVYLCASSLGGGSNEQYFGPGTRLTVT.

The chain's CDR3 is CASSSGLDETQYF. The CDR3 bases are TGTGCCAGCAGTTCTGGACTAGATGAGACCCAGTACTTC. This chain uses TRBV6-5 with TRBJ2-5; TRBD2 matches at 7 bases. Germline-derived CDR1 and CDR2 are MNHEY and SVGAGI. The CDR3 totals 13 residues. J was trimmed by 5 bases and V by 4 bases; bases with no gene match: 4.

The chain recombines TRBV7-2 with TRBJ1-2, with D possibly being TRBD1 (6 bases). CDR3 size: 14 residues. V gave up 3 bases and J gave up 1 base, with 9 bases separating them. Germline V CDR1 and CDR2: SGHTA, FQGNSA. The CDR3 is CASSFQQGNYGYTF. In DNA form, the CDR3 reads TGTGCCAGCAGCTTCCAACAGGGTAACTATGGCTACACCTTC.

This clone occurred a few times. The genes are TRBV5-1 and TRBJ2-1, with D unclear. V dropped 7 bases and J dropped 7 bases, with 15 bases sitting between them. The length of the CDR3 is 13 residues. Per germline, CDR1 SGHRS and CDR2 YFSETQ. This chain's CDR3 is CASGIAPNNEQFF. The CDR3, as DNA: TGCGCCAGCGGAATAGCTCCAAATAATGAGCAGTTCTTC. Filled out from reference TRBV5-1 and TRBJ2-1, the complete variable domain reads KAGVTQTPRYLIKTRGQQVTLSCSPISGHRSVSWYQQTPGQGLQFLFEYFSETQRNKGNFPGRFSGRQFSNSRSEMNVSTLELGDSALYLCASGIAPNNEQFFGPGTRLTVL.

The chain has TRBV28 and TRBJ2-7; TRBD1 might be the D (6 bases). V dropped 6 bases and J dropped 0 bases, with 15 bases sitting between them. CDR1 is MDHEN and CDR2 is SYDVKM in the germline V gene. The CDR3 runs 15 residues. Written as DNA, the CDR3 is TGTGCCAGCAGCACCGGGACACTTAGCTCCTACGAGCAGTACTTC. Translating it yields CASSTGTLSSYEQYF.

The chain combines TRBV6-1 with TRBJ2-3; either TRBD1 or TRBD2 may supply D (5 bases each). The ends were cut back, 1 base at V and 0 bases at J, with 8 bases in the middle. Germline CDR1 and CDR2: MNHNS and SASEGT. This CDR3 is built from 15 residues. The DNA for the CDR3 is TGTGCCAGCAGTGAAGATTGGGGGAGCACAGATACGCAGTATTTT. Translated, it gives CASSEDWGSTDTQYF.

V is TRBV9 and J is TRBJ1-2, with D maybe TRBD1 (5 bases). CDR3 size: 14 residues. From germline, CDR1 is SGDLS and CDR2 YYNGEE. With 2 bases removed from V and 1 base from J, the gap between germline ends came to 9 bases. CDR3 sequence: CASSVGGGNYGYTF. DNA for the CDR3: TGTGCCAGCAGCGTGGGGGGAGGTAACTATGGCTACACCTTC.

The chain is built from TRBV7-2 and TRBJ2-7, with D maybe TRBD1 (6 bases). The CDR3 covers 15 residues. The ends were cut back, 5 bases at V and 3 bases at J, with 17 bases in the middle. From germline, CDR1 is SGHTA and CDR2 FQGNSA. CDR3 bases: TGTGCCAGCAGCGGAGAGACAGGTAGCTTCTACGAGCAGTACTTC. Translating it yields CASSGETGSFYEQYF.

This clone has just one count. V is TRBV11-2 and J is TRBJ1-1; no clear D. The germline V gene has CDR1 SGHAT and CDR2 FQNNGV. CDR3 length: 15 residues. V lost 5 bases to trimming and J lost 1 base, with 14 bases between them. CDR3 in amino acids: CASSPEGFSNTEAFF. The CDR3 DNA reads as TGTGCCAGCAGCCCCGAAGGATTCTCGAACACTGAAGCTTTCTTT.

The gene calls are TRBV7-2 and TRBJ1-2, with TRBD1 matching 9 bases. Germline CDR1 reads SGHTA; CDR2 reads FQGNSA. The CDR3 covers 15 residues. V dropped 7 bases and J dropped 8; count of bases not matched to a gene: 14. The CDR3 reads CASNINRDRVLGYTF. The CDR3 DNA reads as TGTGCCAGCAACATTAACCGGGACAGGGTATTGGGCTACACCTTC. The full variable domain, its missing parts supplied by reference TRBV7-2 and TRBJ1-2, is GAGVSQSPSNKVTEKGKDVELRCDPISGHTALYWYRQSLGQGLEFLIYFQGNSAPDKSGLPSDRFSAERTGGSVSTLTIQRTQQEDSAVYLCASNINRDRVLGYTFGSGTRLTVV.